A selection of T cell receptor beta chains follows, all from one sample in a study of T-cell reconstitution after alpha-beta-depleted transplantation in children. TCRdb processed the PCR reads anew with MiXCR; each CDR3 protein has one entry. The sample lists 490,000 or so distinct CDR3 sequences; about 10% were seen once. The sequencing used PBMCs, collected before TCRalphabeta/CD19-depleted stem cell transplant. These receptors were obtained from a child aged 2 to 10 with inherited bone marrow failure, due to receive a stem cell transplant. CDR3s include the opening cysteine and the closing phenylalanine or tryptophan. D genes are given only for firm matches. Size is omitted from some rows. Given values are once, few, many or a class for expanded clones.

V gene: TRBV14
J gene: TRBJ2-5
D gene: .
clone size: many
CDR3 DNA: TGTGCCAGCAGCCAAGATCACCGTGGGACCCAGTACTTC
CDR3 protein: CASSQDHRGTQYF

V gene: TRBV18
J gene: TRBJ1-1
D gene: TRBD1
clone size: few
CDR3 DNA: TGTGCCAGCTCACCACCCATCGGGGACAGGGGTATGAACACTGAAGCTTTCTTT
CDR3 protein: CASSPPIGDRGMNTEAFF

V gene: TRBV5-6
J gene: TRBJ2-1
D gene: TRBD1
clone size: many
CDR3 DNA: TGTGCCAGCAGCCACACAGGGGGTGAGCAGTTCTTC
CDR3 protein: CASSHTGGEQFF

V gene: TRBV20-1
J gene: TRBJ2-5
D gene: TRBD2
clone size: .
CDR3 DNA: TGCAGTGCAGACCCGGGGACTAGAGCCCAAGAGACCCAGTACTTC
CDR3 protein: CSADPGTRAQETQYF

V gene: TRBV6-2/TRBV6-3
J gene: TRBJ2-1
D gene: TRBD2
clone size: .
CDR3 DNA: TGTGCCAGCAGTTACTCACGGGGGACTAGCGGCTACAATGAGCAGTTCTTC
CDR3 protein: CASSYSRGTSGYNEQFF

V gene: TRBV27
J gene: TRBJ2-1
D gene: TRBD1
clone size: many
CDR3 DNA: TGTGCCAGCAGTTCGATCGACAGGGTCTACAATGAGCAGTTCTTC
CDR3 protein: CASSSIDRVYNEQFF

V gene: TRBV18
J gene: TRBJ2-6
D gene: TRBD1
clone size: few
CDR3 DNA: TGTGCCAGCTCACACCCGACAGGGACCGGGGCCAACGTCCTGACTTTC
CDR3 protein: CASSHPTGTGANVLTF

V gene: TRBV12-3/TRBV12-4
J gene: TRBJ1-1
D gene: .
clone size: many
CDR3 DNA: TGTGCCAGCAGTTTGTGGCAGAAGAACACTGAAGCTTTCTTT
CDR3 protein: CASSLWQKNTEAFF

V gene: TRBV29-1
J gene: TRBJ1-4
D gene: .
clone size: many
CDR3 DNA: TGCAGCGTTGAGGGGACTGTCGCAACTAATGAAAAACTGTTTTTT
CDR3 protein: CSVEGTVATNEKLFF

V gene: TRBV7-8
J gene: TRBJ2-7
D gene: TRBD2
clone size: many
CDR3 DNA: TGTGCCAGCAGCTTACTTCCTAGCGGCTACGAGCAGTACTTC
CDR3 protein: CASSLLPSGYEQYF

V gene: TRBV6-5
J gene: TRBJ2-5
D gene: TRBD2
clone size: .
CDR3 DNA: TGTGCCGCCAGGGGCGGGGGGGAGACCCAGTACTTC
CDR3 protein: CAARGGGETQYF

V gene: TRBV10-1
J gene: TRBJ2-7
D gene: .
clone size: many
CDR3 DNA: TGCGCCAGCAGTGAGGGGGTCCCCTACGAGCAGTACTTC
CDR3 protein: CASSEGVPYEQYF

V gene: TRBV6-2/TRBV6-3
J gene: TRBJ2-7
D gene: TRBD1
clone size: many
CDR3 DNA: TGTGCCAGCAGTTACGGGACAGACTACGAGCAGTACTTC
CDR3 protein: CASSYGTDYEQYF

V gene: TRBV6-2/TRBV6-3
J gene: TRBJ2-3
D gene: TRBD2
clone size: many
CDR3 DNA: TGTGCCAGCAGCCGAGGACTAGCGGGATGGACAGATACGCAGTATTTT
CDR3 protein: CASSRGLAGWTDTQYF

V gene: TRBV20-1
J gene: TRBJ2-7
D gene: TRBD1
clone size: many
CDR3 DNA: TGCAGTGCTAGAGATGAGGACAGGGCCCACGAGCAGTACTTC
CDR3 protein: CSARDEDRAHEQYF

V gene: TRBV5-6
J gene: TRBJ1-4
D gene: .
clone size: many
CDR3 DNA: TGTGCCAGCAGCTTTGGACTTGAGAAACTGTTTTTT
CDR3 protein: CASSFGLEKLFF

V gene: TRBV12-3/TRBV12-4
J gene: TRBJ2-7
D gene: TRBD2
clone size: many
CDR3 DNA: TGTGCCAGCAGCCCAAGCGGGACCGAGCAGTACTTC
CDR3 protein: CASSPSGTEQYF

V gene: TRBV6-5
J gene: TRBJ2-7
D gene: .
clone size: many
CDR3 DNA: TGTGCCAGCAGTTACTCGAACGGAAACGAGCAGTACTTC
CDR3 protein: CASSYSNGNEQYF

V gene: TRBV28
J gene: TRBJ2-1
D gene: TRBD2
clone size: many
CDR3 DNA: TGTGCCAGCAGTTTATCCCCCGGGACTAACTACAATGAGCAGTTCTTC
CDR3 protein: CASSLSPGTNYNEQFF

V gene: TRBV5-1
J gene: TRBJ2-1
D gene: TRBD2
clone size: few
CDR3 DNA: TGCGCCAGCAGTTCCCTGGGACTAGCGGGAGGTTTGAATGAGCAGTTCTTC
CDR3 protein: CASSSLGLAGGLNEQFF

V gene: TRBV4-1
J gene: TRBJ1-4
D gene: .
clone size: .
CDR3 DNA: TGCGCCAGCAGCCCGCAATGGTTACTGGAGACTAATGAAAAACTGTTTTTT
CDR3 protein: CASSPQWLLETNEKLFF

V gene: TRBV4-3
J gene: TRBJ2-7
D gene: .
clone size: .
CDR3 DNA: TGCGCCAGCAGCCAAGACGACAGTTACGACGAGCAGTACTTC
CDR3 protein: CASSQDDSYDEQYF

V gene: TRBV10-3
J gene: TRBJ2-7
D gene: .
clone size: many
CDR3 DNA: TGTGCCATCAGTGAGTCCGCTCCTAGCTCCTACGAGCAGTACTTC
CDR3 protein: CAISESAPSSYEQYF

V gene: TRBV24-1
J gene: TRBJ1-1
D gene: .
clone size: many
CDR3 DNA: TGTGCCACCAGTGCCTGGGGGTACGCTGAAGCTTTCTTT
CDR3 protein: CATSAWGYAEAFF